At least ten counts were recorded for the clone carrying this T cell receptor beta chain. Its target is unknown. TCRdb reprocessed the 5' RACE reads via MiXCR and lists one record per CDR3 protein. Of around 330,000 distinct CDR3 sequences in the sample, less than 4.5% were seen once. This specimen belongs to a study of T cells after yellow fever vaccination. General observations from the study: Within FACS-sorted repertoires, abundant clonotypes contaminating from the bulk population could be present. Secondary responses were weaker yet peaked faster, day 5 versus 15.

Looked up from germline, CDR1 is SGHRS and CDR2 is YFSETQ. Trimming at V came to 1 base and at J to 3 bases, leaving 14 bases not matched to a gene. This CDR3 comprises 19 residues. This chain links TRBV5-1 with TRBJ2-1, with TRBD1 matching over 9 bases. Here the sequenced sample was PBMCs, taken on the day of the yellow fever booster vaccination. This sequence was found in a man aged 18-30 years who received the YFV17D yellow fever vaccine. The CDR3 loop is CASSLQPPGTGFGYNEQFF. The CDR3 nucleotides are TGCGCCAGCAGCTTGCAACCTCCCGGGACAGGGTTCGGCTACAATGAGCAGTTCTTC.